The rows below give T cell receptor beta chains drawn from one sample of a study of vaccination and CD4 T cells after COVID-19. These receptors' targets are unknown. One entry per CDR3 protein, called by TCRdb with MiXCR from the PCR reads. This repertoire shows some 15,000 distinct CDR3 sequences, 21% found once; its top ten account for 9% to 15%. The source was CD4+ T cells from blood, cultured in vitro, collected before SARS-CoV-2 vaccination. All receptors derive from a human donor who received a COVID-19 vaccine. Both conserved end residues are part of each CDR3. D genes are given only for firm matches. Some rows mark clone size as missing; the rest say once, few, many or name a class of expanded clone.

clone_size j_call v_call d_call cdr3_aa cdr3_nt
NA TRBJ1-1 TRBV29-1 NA CSVEVYGAFF TGCAGCGTTGAGGTATACGGGGCTTTCTTT
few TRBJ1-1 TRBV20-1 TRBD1 CSAHPGQMNTEAFF TGCAGTGCCCATCCGGGACAGATGAACACTGAAGCTTTCTTT
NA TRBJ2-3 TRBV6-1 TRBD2 CASSGRAGGGTDTQYF TGTGCCAGCAGTGGGCGAGCGGGGGGTGGGACAGATACGCAGTATTTT
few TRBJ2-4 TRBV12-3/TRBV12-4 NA CASSLDSAKNIQYF TGTGCCAGCAGTTTAGACTCTGCCAAAAACATTCAGTACTTC
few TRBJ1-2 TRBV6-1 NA CASSEAGEGYTF TGTGCCAGCAGTGAAGCGGGTGAAGGCTACACCTTC
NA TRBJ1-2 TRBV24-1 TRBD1 CATSDAGQGTMNYGYTF TGTGCCACCAGTGACGCTGGACAGGGGACCATGAACTATGGCTACACCTTC
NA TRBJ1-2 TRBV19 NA CASSHTGSYGYTF TGTGCCAGTAGTCATACAGGGTCCTATGGCTACACCTTC
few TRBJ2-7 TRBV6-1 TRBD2 CASREKERGGAYEQYF TGTGCCAGCAGAGAGAAAGAGCGGGGGGGCGCATACGAGCAGTACTTC
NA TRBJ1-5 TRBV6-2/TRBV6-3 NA CASTWKGIRGNQPQHF TGTGCCAGCACTTGGAAGGGCATCCGTGGCAATCAGCCCCAGCATTTT
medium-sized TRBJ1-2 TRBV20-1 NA CSATKWGTGPDNYGYTF TGCAGTGCGACGAAGTGGGGAACTGGGCCAGATAACTATGGCTACACCTTC
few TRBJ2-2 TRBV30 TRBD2 CAWARGGYGELFF TGTGCCTGGGCACGGGGGGGATACGGGGAGCTGTTTTTT
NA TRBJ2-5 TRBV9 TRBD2 CASSGEVSGGLSPNKQETQYF TGTGCCAGCAGCGGAGAGGTCAGCGGGGGCCTTTCCCCTAATAAACAAGAGACCCAGTACTTC
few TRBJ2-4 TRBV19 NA CASSMSGGNIQYF TGTGCCAGTAGTATGTCAGGGGGGAACATTCAGTACTTC
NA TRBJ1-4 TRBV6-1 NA CASRADRSPNEKLFF TGTGCCAGCCGCGCTGACAGATCCCCTAATGAAAAACTGTTTTTT
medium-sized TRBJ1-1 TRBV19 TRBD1 CASGTAEAFF TGTGCCAGCGGGACAGCTGAAGCTTTCTTT
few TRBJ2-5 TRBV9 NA CASSVDAGQWETQYF TGTGCCAGCAGCGTAGACGCAGGGCAATGGGAGACCCAGTACTTC
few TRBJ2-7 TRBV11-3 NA CASSLDWTTREQYF TGTGCCAGCAGCTTAGACTGGACTACTCGCGAGCAGTACTTC
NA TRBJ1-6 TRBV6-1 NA CASVRQLSSYNSPLHF TGTGCCAGCGTTCGGCAGCTAAGCTCCTATAATTCACCCCTCCACTTT
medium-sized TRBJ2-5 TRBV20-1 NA CSATLGETQYF TGCAGTGCTACCCTCGGCGAGACCCAGTACTTC
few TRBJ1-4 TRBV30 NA CAWSVQGNEKLFF TGTGCCTGGAGTGTACAGGGAAATGAAAAACTGTTTTTT
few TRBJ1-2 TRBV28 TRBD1 CASSPVEGTEIF TGTGCCAGCAGTCCCGTCGAAGGGACAGAGATCTTC
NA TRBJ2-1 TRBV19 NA CASSTLDPSTQFF TGTGCCAGTAGTACTTTGGACCCGTCTACCCAGTTCTTC
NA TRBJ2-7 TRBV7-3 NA CASSLTGDTFYEQYF TGTGCCAGCAGCTTAACTGGTGACACGTTCTACGAGCAGTACTTC
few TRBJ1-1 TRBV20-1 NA CSAMGPADSGAFF TGCAGTGCTATGGGACCCGCGGACAGTGGAGCTTTCTTT
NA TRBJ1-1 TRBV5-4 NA CASSPAGGAEAFF TGTGCCAGCAGCCCCGCCGGGGGCGCCGAAGCTTTCTTT
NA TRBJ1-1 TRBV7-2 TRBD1 CASSKQGESTEAFF TGTGCCAGCAGCAAACAGGGGGAGAGTACTGAAGCTTTCTTT
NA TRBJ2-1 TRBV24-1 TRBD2 CATSDRGEDEQFF TGTGCCACCAGTGATCGGGGGGAGGATGAGCAGTTCTTC
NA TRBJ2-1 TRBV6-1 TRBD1 CASSGRDRGMEQFF TGTGCCAGCAGTGGTCGGGACAGGGGGATGGAGCAGTTCTTC
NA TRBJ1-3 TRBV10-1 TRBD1 CASSELRGTANSGNTIYF TGCGCCAGCAGTGAACTGAGAGGGACAGCCAACTCTGGAAACACCATATATTTT
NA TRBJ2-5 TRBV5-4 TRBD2 CASSSTLRGGRETQYF TGTGCCAGCAGCTCGACGCTGCGGGGGGGCCGAGAGACCCAGTACTTC
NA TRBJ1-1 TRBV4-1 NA CASSQEIAFGTEAFF TGCGCCAGCAGCCAAGAAATTGCGTTCGGCACTGAAGCTTTCTTT
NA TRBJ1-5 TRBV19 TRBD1 CASSRQGVQPQHF TGTGCCAGTAGTAGACAGGGGGTTCAGCCCCAGCATTTT
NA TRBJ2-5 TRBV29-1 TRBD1 CSVESTGGWETQYF TGCAGCGTTGAATCCACAGGGGGCTGGGAGACCCAGTACTTC
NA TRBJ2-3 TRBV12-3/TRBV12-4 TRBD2 CASSLRWGAGTTSTDTQYF TGTGCCAGCAGTTTAAGGTGGGGAGCCGGGACTACTAGCACAGATACGCAGTATTTT
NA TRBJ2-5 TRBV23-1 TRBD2 CASSQSGGNQETQYF TGCGCCAGCAGTCAATCGGGGGGGAACCAAGAGACCCAGTACTTC
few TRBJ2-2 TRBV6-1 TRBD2 CASSPLAGGVVGELFF TGTGCCAGCAGCCCCCTAGCGGGGGGGGTGGTCGGGGAGCTGTTTTTT
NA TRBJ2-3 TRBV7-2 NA CASSLNSLNTQYF TGTGCCAGCAGCTTAAACAGCCTCAATACGCAGTATTTT
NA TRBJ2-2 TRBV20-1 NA CSAANPTATGELFF TGCAGTGCTGCCAATCCGACAGCCACCGGGGAGCTGTTTTTT
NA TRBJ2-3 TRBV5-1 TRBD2 CASSRGLARVTDTQYF TGCGCCAGCAGCCGGGGACTAGCGAGAGTCACAGATACGCAGTATTTT
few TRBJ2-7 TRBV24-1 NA CATSVGTSKQYF TGTGCCACCAGTGTAGGGACATCGAAGCAGTACTTC
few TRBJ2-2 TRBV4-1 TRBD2 CASSPGGANTGELFF TGCGCCAGCAGCCCCGGGGGGGCGAACACCGGGGAGCTGTTTTTT
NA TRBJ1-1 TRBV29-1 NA CSVWDTNTEAFF TGCAGCGTGTGGGACACTAACACTGAAGCTTTCTTT
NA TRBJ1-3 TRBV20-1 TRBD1 CSARDHRGSGNTIYF TGCAGTGCTAGAGATCACAGGGGCTCTGGAAACACCATATATTTT
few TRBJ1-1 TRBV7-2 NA CASSFTGPLNTEAFF TGTGCCAGCAGCTTTACAGGACCGCTGAACACTGAAGCTTTCTTT
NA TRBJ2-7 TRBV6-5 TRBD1 CASSSDRAYEQYF TGTGCCAGCAGTTCGGACAGGGCGTACGAGCAGTACTTC